These 29 T cell receptor beta chains originate from one sample sequenced in a study of T cell repertoires in ileal Crohn's disease. Repertoires were generated with immunoSEQ multiplex PCR, while TCRdb's copy carries only in-frame clones and drops some. The repertoire holds some 30,000 clones, about 81% seen once, with around 5.6% in the top ten. Sequencing input: ileal tissue. The receptors derive from an adult with Crohn's disease.

This chain links TRBV29-1 with TRBJ2-2, with D perhaps TRBD2 (5 bases). Germline V gene lookup returns CDR1 SQVTM and CDR2 ANQGSEA. This CDR3 is built from 16 residues. Trimming removed 7 bases at V and 1 base at J, with 19 bases between. CDR3 region: CSAQRTAALNTGELFF. The CDR3 nucleotides read TGCAGCGCCCAGAGGACTGCTGCCTTGAACACCGGGGAGCTGTTTTTT.

The chain combines TRBV7-9 with TRBJ2-7, with a possible D match to TRBD2 (5 bases). Germline V gene sequence: CDR1 SEHNR, CDR2 FQNEAQ (reference sequence). The CDR3 is 15 amino acids. Trimming left V 2 bases short and J 2 bases short, with 13 bases between. The CDR3 region is CASSLKGAGAYEQYF. The CDR3 nucleotides read TGTGCCAGCAGCTTAAAGGGAGCAGGCGCCTACGAGCAGTACTTC.

The chain recombines TRBV7-4 with TRBJ1-2; TRBD1 agrees at 7 bases. Germline V gives CDR1 SGHVT, CDR2 SQSDAQ. V lost 4 bases and J lost 9; bases outside the gene matches: 14. The CDR3 is 15 residues long. CDR3: CASSSFPGTESSYTF. CDR3 nucleotides: TGTGCCAGCAGCTCGTTCCCCGGGACAGAGTCTAGCTACACCTTC.

The chain employs TRBV5-6 and TRBJ2-7, with TRBD1 identical over 7 bases. There are 17 residues in the CDR3. CDR1 is SGHDT, CDR2 YYEEEE, per germline. The V and J ends lost 0 bases and 1 base, in that order; junction bases with no gene match: 10. The CDR3 nucleotides read TGTGCCAGCAGCTTGGGGATTAGTACAGGGGTTTCCTACGAGCAGTACTTC. Its protein is CASSLGISTGVSYEQYF.

The chain joins TRBV5-6 to TRBJ1-4; 7 bases map to TRBD1. The CDR3 has 15 amino acids. Germline V gene sequence: CDR1 SGHDT, CDR2 YYEEEE. The trim removed 3 bases at V and 4 bases at J, leaving 6 bases unmatched. The CDR3 DNA is TGTGCCAGCAGCTGGACGGGACAGTATAATGAAAAACTGTTTTTT. Amino acids: CASSWTGQYNEKLFF.

This clone was seen a few times. The genes are TRBV21-1 and TRBJ1-1; the table's D call of TRBD1 was not tested on the DNA. TRBV21-1 is listed as a pseudogene. There are 19 residues in the CDR3. The CDR3 DNA sequence: TGTGCCAGCAGCAAAGTCCGCAGGACAAAAGATTTGGTAAACACTGAAGCTTTCTTT. This sequence encodes CASSKVRRTKDLVNTEAFF.

This clone has a handful of counts. The chain joins TRBV28 to TRBJ2-1; unclear D gene. Trimming took 7 bases from V and 5 from J, leaving 12 bases between them. Germline V gene sequence: CDR1 MDHEN, CDR2 SYDVKM. This CDR3 comprises 13 residues. The CDR3 spells CASNSPHNNEQFF. The DNA of the CDR3 is TGTGCCAGCAACTCCCCTCATAACAATGAGCAGTTCTTC.

Regarding this clone: Other DNA sequences in this specimen translate into the identical CDR3. The chain links TRBV7-2 to TRBJ2-7, with 10 bases that match TRBD1. V shed 6 bases, J shed 1 base, and the junction held 6 bases outside the gene matches. Per germline, CDR1 SGHTA and CDR2 FQGNSA. The CDR3 is made up of 15 amino acids. The CDR3 sequence is CASSHGTGVSYEQYF. Written as DNA, the CDR3 is TGTGCCAGCAGTCACGGGACAGGGGTTTCCTACGAGCAGTACTTC.

The V and J genes are TRBV19 and TRBJ1-2; no definite D call. The V and J ends lost 5 bases and 3 bases respectively, with 16 bases between them. Germline CDR1 is LNHDA and CDR2 is SQIVND (reference sequence). The CDR3 spans 15 residues. The CDR3 DNA sequence: TGTGCCAGTAGTCCCATGGGAGCGCGGGACTATGGCTACACCTTC. This encodes CASSPMGARDYGYTF.

This chain connects TRBV7-9 to TRBJ2-6; 9 bases are a match to TRBD1. The J segment lost 4 bases and the V segment lost 5 bases, leaving 6 bases of the junction unmatched. Germline V lookup: CDR1 SEHNR, CDR2 FQNEAQ (reference sequence). The CDR3 contains 16 residues. The CDR3 loop is CASSHLQGAGANVLTF. The CDR3 coding sequence is TGTGCCAGCAGCCATTTACAGGGGGCCGGGGCCAACGTCCTGACTTTC. Looking up the rest from reference TRBV7-9 and TRBJ2-6 gives the full variable domain: DTGVSQNPRHKITKRGQNVTFRCDPISEHNRLYWYRQTLGQGPEFLTYFQNEAQLEKSRLLSDRFSAERPKGSFSTLEIQRTEQGDSAMYLCASSHLQGAGANVLTFGAGSRLTVL.

The V gene is TRBV5-6, the J gene TRBJ2-7, with a weak D call TRBD2 (6 bases). V lost 4 bases to trimming and J lost 2 bases, with 10 bases between them. The CDR3 runs 13 residues. Germline-derived CDR1 and CDR2 are SGHDT and YYEEEE. CDR3 nucleotides: TGTGCCAGCAGCCGGGACTTCGCCTACGAGCAGTACTTC. This encodes CASSRDFAYEQYF.

The chain joins TRBV5-1 to TRBJ2-1; 8 bases agree with TRBD1. The CDR3 runs to 14 residues. Germline V gene lookup returns CDR1 SGHRS and CDR2 YFSETQ. The V and J ends lost 4 bases and 0 bases, in that order; junction bases with no gene match: 0. The CDR3: CASSDRGSYNEQFF. In nucleotides, the CDR3 is TGCGCCAGCAGCGACAGGGGCTCCTACAATGAGCAGTTCTTC.

As DNA, the CDR3 is TGTGCCAGCAGGAGGACAGGGAGCTACGAGCAGTACTTC. This gives the protein CASRRTGSYEQYF. The chain couples TRBV27 to TRBJ2-7, with 8 bases identical to TRBD1. V gave up 6 bases and J gave up 3 bases; unmatched junction bases: 4. Germline V gene data show CDR1 as MNHEY and CDR2 as SMNVEV (reference sequence). The CDR3 length is 13 residues.

The chain carries TRBV29-1 and TRBJ1-2, with D possibly matching TRBD1 (5 bases). The germline CDR1 and CDR2 sequences are SQVTM and ANQGSEA. CDR3 length equals 11 residues. V lost 4 bases, J lost 8 bases, and 11 bases lay in between. The CDR3 reads CSVAVGHGYTF. DNA for the CDR3: TGCAGCGTTGCAGTCGGACACGGCTACACCTTC.

There are a few counts of this clone. The chain is built from TRBV15 and TRBJ2-1; D perhaps matches TRBD2 (5 bases). The CDR3 totals 15 residues. CDR1 is LNHNV and CDR2 is YYDKDF in the germline V gene (reference sequence). Deletions cut 5 bases from V and 0 bases from J, with 11 bases between. The CDR3, as DNA: TGTGCCACCAGCCCCCGTGGAGGCTCCTACAATGAGCAGTTCTTC. This translates into CATSPRGGSYNEQFF. Using reference TRBV15 and TRBJ2-1 for the parts outside the CDR3, the full variable domain is DAMVIQNPRYQVTQFGKPVTLSCSQTLNHNVMYWYQQKSSQAPKLLFHYYDKDFNNEADTPDNFQSRRPNTSFCFLDIRSPGLGDTAMYLCATSPRGGSYNEQFFGPGTRLTVL.

This rearrangement joins TRBV7-2 to TRBJ2-5; TRBD2 is a possible D gene (6 bases). V gave up 4 bases and J gave up 2 bases, with 14 bases separating them. CDR1 and CDR2 (germline): SGHTA, FQGNSA. The CDR3 length is 15 residues. CDR3 DNA sequence: TGTGCCAGCAGCTCCGGAGGGCGGTCACAAGAGACCCAGTACTTC. Amino acids: CASSSGGRSQETQYF.

About this clone: Germline and junction disagree at one end, which may indicate a read error. The same CDR3 also results from other DNA sequences found in this sample. The CDR3 region has the DNA TGTGCCAGCAGTTTACGCCTCGGAGGAGGACAGCCCCAACATTTT. This translates into CASSLRLGGGQPQHF. This chain uses TRBV27 with TRBJ1-5; tentatively, D is TRBD1 (6 bases). CDR1 and CDR2 from the germline V gene are MNHEY and SMNVEV (reference sequence). This CDR3 has 15 amino acids.

The CDR3 sequence is CASSKTGGSGNQPQHF. DNA of the CDR3: TGTGCCAGTAGTAAAACAGGGGGCTCAGGCAATCAGCCCCAGCATTTT. This chain links TRBV19 with TRBJ1-5; 9 nucleotides line up with TRBD1. Germline V CDR1 and CDR2: LNHDA, SQIVND (reference sequence). V lost 4 bases, J lost 2 bases, and 6 bases stayed unmatched. This CDR3 region has 16 residues.

The rearrangement joins TRBV28 to TRBJ1-1; D possibly corresponds to TRBD1 (5 bases). V lost 5 bases, J lost 5 bases, and 15 bases lay in between. CDR1 is MDHEN, CDR2 SYDVKM, per germline. The CDR3 extends over 14 amino acids. CDR3 sequence reads: CASSPAGGATEAFF. CDR3 bases: TGTGCCAGCAGTCCCGCGGGAGGGGCAACTGAAGCTTTCTTT.

The CDR3 reads CASSFNAGAETQYF. In nucleotides, the CDR3 is TGTGCCAGCAGCTTCAACGCGGGGGCAGAGACCCAGTACTTC. This chain joins TRBV11-2 and TRBJ2-5, with a tentative D call TRBD2 (7 bases). V was trimmed by 3 bases and J by 4 bases, leaving 12 bases between them. This CDR3 is built from 14 residues. Germline-derived CDR1 and CDR2 are SGHAT and FQNNGV. The full variable domain, with the rest looked up from reference TRBV11-2 and TRBJ2-5, is EAGVAQSPRYKIIEKRQSVAFWCNPISGHATLYWYQQILGQGPKLLIQFQNNGVVDDSQLPKDRFSAERLKGVDSTLKIQPAKLEDSAVYLCASSFNAGAETQYFGPGTRLLVL.

The chain links TRBV29-1 to TRBJ2-1; D remains unclear. Per germline, CDR1 SQVTM and CDR2 ANQGSEA. V was pared by 1 base and J by 3 bases, with 10 bases between. This CDR3 has 14 residues. The CDR3 DNA is TGCAGCGTTGAAGCAAACGGGTACTACAATGAGCAGTTCTTC. It is translated as CSVEANGYYNEQFF.

The V call is TRBV4-3, the J call TRBJ1-1, with TRBD1 as a possible D gene (6 bases). The V end was cut by 0 bases, the J end by 6 bases, with 11 bases between. Germline V CDR1 and CDR2: LGHNA, YSLEER. CDR3 size: 14 residues. CDR3: CASSQDGGAAEAFF. In DNA form, the CDR3 reads TGCGCCAGCAGCCAAGATGGGGGGGCCGCTGAAGCTTTCTTT.

The DNA of the CDR3 is TGCGCCAGCAGCCAGGGACAGACCAACACCGGGGAGCTGTTTTTT. Encoded protein: CASSQGQTNTGELFF. The V call is TRBV5-1, the J call TRBJ2-2; 7 positions match TRBD1. The CDR3 is 15 residues long. Germline loops: CDR1 SGHRS, CDR2 YFSETQ. V shed 4 bases, J shed 2 bases, and the junction held 5 bases outside the gene matches.

This chain joins TRBV5-6 and TRBJ2-1; D is ambiguous. The germline V gene has CDR1 SGHDT and CDR2 YYEEEE. The CDR3 runs to 15 residues. V lost 0 bases, J lost 3 bases, and 10 bases lay in between. The CDR3 is CASSLATLIYNEQFF. The CDR3 DNA reads TGTGCCAGCAGCTTGGCGACTCTCATCTACAATGAGCAGTTCTTC.

V usage is TRBV5-4 and J usage is TRBJ1-1; possibly TRBD1 for D (5 bases). The CDR3 spans 14 residues. Trimming cost V 5 bases and J 6 bases, with 17 bases left between them. CDR1 and CDR2 from the germline V gene are SGHNT and YYREEE (reference sequence). The CDR3 DNA follows: TGTGCCAGCAGGCCGGCTGGGGGGGGACCTGAAGCTTTCTTT. Translation gives CASRPAGGGPEAFF.

V usage is TRBV5-1 and J usage is TRBJ1-3; no firm D call. Germline CDR1 and CDR2: SGHRS and YFSETQ. V was pared by 4 bases and J by 0 bases, with 8 bases between. The CDR3 covers 14 residues. The CDR3 here is CASSPAASGNTIYF. For the CDR3, the DNA is TGCGCCAGCAGCCCGGCGGCCTCTGGAAACACCATATATTTT.

V is TRBV19 and J is TRBJ1-3; D call uncertain. The germline CDR1 and CDR2 sequences are LNHDA and SQIVND (reference sequence). The CDR3 length is 13 residues. Trimming shortened V by 10 bases and J by 0 bases, and 10 bases separated the two germline ends. The CDR3 nucleotides are TGTGCCACCACGTTGAGCTCTGGAAACACCATATATTTT. The encoded protein is CATTLSSGNTIYF.

This chain uses TRBV7-2 with TRBJ1-5, with D tentatively TRBD1 (5 bases). Trimming pared 1 base from V and 2 bases from J, leaving 12 bases between. CDR1 and CDR2 from the germline V gene are SGHTA and FQGNSA. CDR3 length: 16 amino acids. The CDR3 region has the DNA TGTGCCAGCAGCTTAGGCGGGGGGGGAGGCAATCAGCCCCAGCATTTT. Translated, it gives CASSLGGGGGNQPQHF. Full variable domain (rest looked up from reference TRBV7-2 and TRBJ1-5): GAGVSQSPSNKVTEKGKDVELRCDPISGHTALYWYRQSLGQGLEFLIYFQGNSAPDKSGLPSDRFSAERTGGSVSTLTIQRTQQEDSAVYLCASSLGGGGGNQPQHFGDGTRLSIL.

The genes are TRBV5-8 and TRBJ1-1; 7 bases line up with TRBD1. V trimming: 3 bases; J trimming: 0 bases; junction bases outside the gene matches: 2. This CDR3 has 14 residues. The germline V gene encodes CDR1 SGHTS and CDR2 YDEGEE. The CDR3 loop reads CASSWDSLNTEAFF. The CDR3 coding sequence is TGTGCCAGCAGCTGGGACAGCTTGAACACTGAAGCTTTCTTT.